This T cell receptor beta chain stems from a study of T cell responses to AZD1222 COVID-19 vaccine. Whole-study results and caveats: The repertoires were collected only after the peak T cell response. Regions 160-218 and 743-854 held dominance among vaccine-associated CD4 TCRs, which spanned spike. Clonal diversity may have been underestimated in mostly white British donors. Only a handful of AZD1222 recipients were seropositive at baseline.

Germline lookup yields CDR1 SGHRS and CDR2 YFSETQ. The CDR3 contains 16 residues. The V end lost 3 bases, the J end lost 3 bases, and 15 bases lay between the germline ends. Produced via immunoSEQ multiplex PCR; TCRdb's table is partial and in-frame only. The profile shows approximately 45,000 clones, about 91% of them singletons. About this clone: Its antigen is not known.

The chain is built from TRBV5-1 and TRBJ2-2, with a tentative D call TRBD1 (6 bases). The source is an adult who received the AZD1222 COVID-19 vaccine. Specimen: peripheral blood, collected 28 days after the second AZD1222 dose. The CDR3 region has the DNA TGCGCCAGCAGCTGGGACACCCGCCCCCACACCGGGGAGCTGTTTTTT. Translation gives CASSWDTRPHTGELFF.